The clone carrying this TCR beta chain was seen more than once but under ten times. The antigen remains undetermined. CDR1 is SEHNR, CDR2 FQNEAQ, per germline (reference sequence). The CDR3 has 14 residues. The V and J ends lost 1 base and 13 bases, in that order; junction bases with no gene match: 5. This record comes from a study of T cells in Graves' hyperthyroidism and ophthalmopathy. About the research overall: Peripheral blood sampling occurred at initial diagnosis, before any treatment. The study, taken as a whole, reports: Before onset, ophthalmopathy was predicted by the model a median approximately 6.7 months earlier.

Regions amplified from RNA transcripts were the TCR beta CDR3 regions. With the HTBI primer set, the TCR CDR3 went through a first round of RT-PCR. TCRdb analysed the multiplex PCR reads with MiXCR anew, one entry per CDR3 protein. This sample has approximately 430,000 distinct CDR3 sequences, with approximately 14% found just once. Source material for PBMCs was around 10 ml fresh peripheral blood. The sample consisted of blood. This chain links TRBV7-9 with TRBJ1-4, with 11 bases identical to TRBD1. This sequence originates from a young man with Graves' ophthalmopathy. CDR3 in amino acids: CASSLVGQGASLFF. The CDR3 bases are TGTGCCAGCAGCTTAGTCGGACAGGGGGCTTCACTGTTTTTT.